This paragraph covers one T cell receptor beta chain sequence. Its target is unknown. Germline-derived CDR1 and CDR2 are SGHRS and YFSETQ. This CDR3 comprises 12 residues. After removal of 1 base from V and 10 bases from J, the junction contained 4 bases not matched to a gene. The sample originates from a study of cytomegalovirus exposure and HLA in healthy donors. In the study overall: Out of about 190 million T cells, an earlier analysis found 117 million unique TCR beta sequences in total.

The PCR made use of 60 Vbeta and 13 Jbeta primers. Sequenced by immunoSEQ multiplex PCR; TCRdb stores in-frame clones only, minus some. The sample consists of fewer than 200,000 clones, roughly 82% of them appearing once. General observations from the study: In a later analysis, TCR beta V- and J-gene trimming was associated with a missense DCLRE1C variant. In a later analysis, most CMV-associated TCR beta chains appeared HLA-restricted. Within an earlier analysis, most TCR beta V segments proved productive either about 87% or about 30% of the time.

The clonotype was recovered from a girl aged 2 to 10 in good health and CMV-seropositive. Material: PBMCs. The V gene is TRBV5-1, the J gene TRBJ1-1; TRBD1 matches 7 bases. The CDR3 here is CASSLPGGGAFF. As DNA, the CDR3 is TGCGCCAGCAGCTTGCCAGGGGGTGGAGCTTTCTTT.